This TCR beta chain derives from a study of cytomegalovirus exposure and HLA in healthy donors. On the study more broadly: Most donors, roughly 84% of 350 to 450 genotyped, fell in the Caucasian-associated ancestry cluster.

Amplification used 60 Vbeta primers and 13 Jbeta primers. Method: immunoSEQ multiplex PCR; TCRdb's copy keeps in-frame clones and lacks some. This sample carries around 200,000 clones, about 86% of them seen once, and the ten largest clones take around 0.31%. Per germline, CDR1 SEHNR and CDR2 FQNEAQ (reference sequence). V shed 6 bases and J 9 bases; nucleotides not matched to a gene: 8. This CDR3 is built from 15 residues. This TCR was recovered from a woman between 25 and 40 years old in good health and CMV-seronegative. The sample was PBMCs. The V gene is TRBV7-9, the J gene TRBJ2-1; the match to TRBD2 covers 13 bases. CDR3: CASSFGLAGVAEQFF. CDR3 nucleotide sequence: TGTGCCAGCAGTTTCGGACTAGCGGGAGTTGCTGAGCAGTTCTTC.